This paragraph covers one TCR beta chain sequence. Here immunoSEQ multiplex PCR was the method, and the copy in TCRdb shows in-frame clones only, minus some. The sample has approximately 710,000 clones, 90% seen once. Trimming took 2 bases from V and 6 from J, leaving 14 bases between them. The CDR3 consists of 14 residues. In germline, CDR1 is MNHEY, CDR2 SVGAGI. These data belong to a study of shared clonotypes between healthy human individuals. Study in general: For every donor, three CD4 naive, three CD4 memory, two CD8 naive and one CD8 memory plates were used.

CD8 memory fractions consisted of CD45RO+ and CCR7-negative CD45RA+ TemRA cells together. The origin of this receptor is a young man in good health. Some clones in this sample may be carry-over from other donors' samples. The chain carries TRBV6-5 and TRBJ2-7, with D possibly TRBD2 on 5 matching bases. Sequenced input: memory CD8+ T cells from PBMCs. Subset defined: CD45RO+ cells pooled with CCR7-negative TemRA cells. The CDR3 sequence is CASSYAAETTEQYF. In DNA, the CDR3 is TGTGCCAGCAGTTACGCGGCTGAGACTACCGAGCAGTACTTC.